These T cell receptor beta chains were read from a single sample in a study of T cell responses to AZD1222 COVID-19 vaccine. TCRdb keeps only in-frame clones here, not all; method: immunoSEQ multiplex PCR. The sample includes more than 15,000 clones, under 90% seen only once; the top ten take 8% to 10%. Material: peripheral blood, obtained 28 days after the second AZD1222 dose. These receptors were taken from an adult who received the AZD1222 COVID-19 vaccine. Both conserved end residues are part of each CDR3. The order of the fields is clone size, D gene, V gene, J gene, CDR3 protein. D genes are given only for firm matches. Rows may omit the clone size; those that give it use once, few, many or a size class.

clone size: .
D gene: .
V gene: TRBV2
J gene: TRBJ1-4
CDR3 protein: CASKPEWDNEKLFF

clone size: once
D gene: .
V gene: TRBV4-1
J gene: TRBJ2-5
CDR3 protein: CASSPTPTASQETQYF

clone size: .
D gene: TRBD1
V gene: TRBV18
J gene: TRBJ1-4
CDR3 protein: CASSLGQGALTNEKLFF

clone size: .
D gene: TRBD2
V gene: TRBV6-6
J gene: TRBJ2-7
CDR3 protein: CASSGASGSLFEQYF

clone size: .
D gene: .
V gene: TRBV11-2
J gene: TRBJ1-1
CDR3 protein: CASSSTVNTEAFF

clone size: .
D gene: .
V gene: TRBV3-1/TRBV3-2
J gene: TRBJ2-7
CDR3 protein: CASSQDGGPEQYF

clone size: .
D gene: .
V gene: TRBV5-8
J gene: TRBJ2-7
CDR3 protein: CASSNVGLPSYEQYF

clone size: few
D gene: .
V gene: TRBV28
J gene: TRBJ2-7
CDR3 protein: CASSPPTYEQYF

clone size: .
D gene: .
V gene: TRBV29-1
J gene: TRBJ2-1
CDR3 protein: CSVPLESNEQFF

clone size: .
D gene: .
V gene: TRBV5-4
J gene: TRBJ1-4
CDR3 protein: CASSLQGTAEKLFF

clone size: few
D gene: .
V gene: TRBV9
J gene: TRBJ2-6
CDR3 protein: CASSVDSVLSGANVLTF

clone size: .
D gene: .
V gene: TRBV3-1/TRBV3-2
J gene: TRBJ1-2
CDR3 protein: CASSPHHQPYGYTF

clone size: .
D gene: .
V gene: TRBV29-1
J gene: TRBJ2-2
CDR3 protein: CSVTGPSENTGELFF

clone size: .
D gene: .
V gene: TRBV6-5
J gene: TRBJ2-1
CDR3 protein: CASSSMTPPYNEQFF

clone size: .
D gene: .
V gene: TRBV6-5
J gene: TRBJ1-4
CDR3 protein: CASSYSGTHYEKLFF

clone size: .
D gene: TRBD2
V gene: TRBV12-3/TRBV12-4
J gene: TRBJ2-1
CDR3 protein: CASSLGRGDEQFF

clone size: .
D gene: .
V gene: TRBV29-1
J gene: TRBJ1-5
CDR3 protein: CSVQRTVNQPQHF

clone size: few
D gene: .
V gene: TRBV10-3
J gene: TRBJ1-5
CDR3 protein: CAAGTTLLNQPQHF

clone size: .
D gene: TRBD1
V gene: TRBV28
J gene: TRBJ2-5
CDR3 protein: CASSSGQGWETQYF

clone size: few
D gene: .
V gene: TRBV6-5
J gene: TRBJ1-4
CDR3 protein: CASFYRPCRRLFF

clone size: .
D gene: .
V gene: TRBV12-5
J gene: TRBJ1-1
CDR3 protein: CASGSGVNTEAFF

clone size: .
D gene: .
V gene: TRBV21-1
J gene: TRBJ1-5
CDR3 protein: CASSTQGMEQPQHF

clone size: once
D gene: TRBD1
V gene: TRBV7-2
J gene: TRBJ2-1
CDR3 protein: CASSSKGGWYNEQFF

clone size: .
D gene: .
V gene: TRBV6-1
J gene: TRBJ1-5
CDR3 protein: CASSEYRQREPQHF

clone size: .
D gene: .
V gene: TRBV7-2
J gene: TRBJ2-3
CDR3 protein: CASSSGQRDTQYF

clone size: .
D gene: .
V gene: TRBV14
J gene: TRBJ2-6
CDR3 protein: CASSSRRRSSGANVLTF

clone size: .
D gene: .
V gene: TRBV6-1
J gene: TRBJ1-1
CDR3 protein: CASSEVRGTEAFF

clone size: .
D gene: .
V gene: TRBV5-1
J gene: TRBJ2-5
CDR3 protein: CASSLAGTVQETQYF

clone size: once
D gene: .
V gene: TRBV9
J gene: TRBJ1-1
CDR3 protein: CASSSGQIMNTEAFF

clone size: .
D gene: .
V gene: TRBV11-3
J gene: TRBJ1-2
CDR3 protein: CAIRRNYGYTF

clone size: .
D gene: TRBD1
V gene: TRBV15
J gene: TRBJ2-1
CDR3 protein: CATSRDRGGRIYEQFF

clone size: .
D gene: .
V gene: TRBV11-2
J gene: TRBJ1-1
CDR3 protein: CASSQDRNTEAFF

clone size: .
D gene: .
V gene: TRBV15
J gene: TRBJ2-2
CDR3 protein: CATSRAGVTGELFF

clone size: .
D gene: .
V gene: TRBV3-1/TRBV3-2
J gene: TRBJ1-2
CDR3 protein: CASSPRSVLYGYTF

clone size: .
D gene: TRBD1
V gene: TRBV6-5
J gene: TRBJ1-3
CDR3 protein: CASSSGTGGNTIYF

clone size: .
D gene: .
V gene: TRBV5-6
J gene: TRBJ1-5
CDR3 protein: CASSLLQDNQPQHF

clone size: .
D gene: TRBD1
V gene: TRBV4-2
J gene: TRBJ1-5
CDR3 protein: CASSPQGAIDGQPQHF

clone size: .
D gene: .
V gene: TRBV19
J gene: TRBJ2-5
CDR3 protein: CASSSRTLQETQYF

clone size: once
D gene: .
V gene: TRBV20-1
J gene: TRBJ1-2
CDR3 protein: CRAGPLGGYTF

clone size: .
D gene: TRBD2
V gene: TRBV11-2
J gene: TRBJ2-1
CDR3 protein: CASSPLGAGRSSYNEQFF

clone size: few
D gene: TRBD1
V gene: TRBV28
J gene: TRBJ1-5
CDR3 protein: CALNQLGQGNQPQHF

clone size: .
D gene: .
V gene: TRBV5-4
J gene: TRBJ1-1
CDR3 protein: CASSLYTLNTEAFF

clone size: few
D gene: .
V gene: TRBV6-1
J gene: TRBJ1-3
CDR3 protein: CASSEPRTPGNTIYF

clone size: .
D gene: .
V gene: TRBV6-5
J gene: TRBJ1-2
CDR3 protein: CASSYDGTDYGYTF

clone size: .
D gene: .
V gene: TRBV7-3
J gene: TRBJ2-2
CDR3 protein: CASSQKTGNTGELFF

clone size: .
D gene: .
V gene: TRBV28
J gene: TRBJ1-5
CDR3 protein: CASRASNQPQHF

clone size: few
D gene: TRBD2
V gene: TRBV7-2
J gene: TRBJ2-7
CDR3 protein: CASSRRASGQSEQYF

clone size: .
D gene: .
V gene: TRBV7-6
J gene: TRBJ2-2
CDR3 protein: CASSFLVGGTDLAGELFF

clone size: .
D gene: .
V gene: TRBV5-1
J gene: TRBJ1-6
CDR3 protein: CASSPEGDSSYNSPLHF

clone size: .
D gene: .
V gene: TRBV19
J gene: TRBJ2-3
CDR3 protein: CASSIQWGDTQYF